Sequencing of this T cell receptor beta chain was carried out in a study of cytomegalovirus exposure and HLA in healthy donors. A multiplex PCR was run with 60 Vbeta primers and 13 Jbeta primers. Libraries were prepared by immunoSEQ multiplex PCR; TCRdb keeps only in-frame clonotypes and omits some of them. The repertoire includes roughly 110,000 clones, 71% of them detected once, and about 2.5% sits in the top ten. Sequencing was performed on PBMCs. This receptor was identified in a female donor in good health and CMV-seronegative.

CDR3 sequence: CASSFLRASYNEQFF. Written as DNA, the CDR3 is TGTGCCAGCAGCTTTTTGCGGGCCTCCTACAATGAGCAGTTCTTC. The rearrangement links TRBV7-8 to TRBJ2-1; a weak D match, TRBD2 (5 bases). Germline CDR1 and CDR2: SGHVS and FQNEAQ. V was pared by 3 bases and J by 0 bases, with 9 bases between. The CDR3 sequence is 15 residues long.